This T cell receptor beta chain was sequenced for a study of blood T cell repertoires in COVID-19. TCRdb keeps only in-frame clones here, not all; method: immunoSEQ multiplex PCR. The sample lists 66,000 or so clones; about 80% were seen once. Germline CDR1 is MNHNS and CDR2 is SASEGT. The CDR3 extends over 12 amino acids. The V gene lost 1 base and the J gene lost 8 bases, with 8 bases spanning the gap. The sequence came from a human donor in a cohort sampled during active COVID-19. This chain connects TRBV6-1 to TRBJ1-2; D is uncertain. Input material: peripheral blood. For the CDR3, the DNA is TGTGCCAGCAGTGAAGAAGGAGGGGGCTACACCTTC. It specifies CASSEEGGGYTF.